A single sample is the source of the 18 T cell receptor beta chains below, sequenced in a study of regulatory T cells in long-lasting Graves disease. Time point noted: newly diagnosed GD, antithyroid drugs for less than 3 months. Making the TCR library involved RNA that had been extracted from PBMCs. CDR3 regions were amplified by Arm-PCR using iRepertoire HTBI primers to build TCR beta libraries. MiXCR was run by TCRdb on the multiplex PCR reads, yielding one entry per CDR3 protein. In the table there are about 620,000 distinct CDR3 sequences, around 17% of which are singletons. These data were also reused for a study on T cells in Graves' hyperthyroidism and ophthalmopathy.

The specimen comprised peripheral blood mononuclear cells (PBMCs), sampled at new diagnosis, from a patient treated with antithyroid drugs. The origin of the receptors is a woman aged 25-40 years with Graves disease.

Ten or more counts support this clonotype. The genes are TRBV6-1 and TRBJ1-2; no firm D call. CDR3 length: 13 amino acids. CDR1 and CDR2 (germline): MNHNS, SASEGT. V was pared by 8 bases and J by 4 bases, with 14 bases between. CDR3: CASGRAATYGYTF. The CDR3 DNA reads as TGTGCCAGCGGAAGGGCCGCTACCTATGGCTACACCTTC.

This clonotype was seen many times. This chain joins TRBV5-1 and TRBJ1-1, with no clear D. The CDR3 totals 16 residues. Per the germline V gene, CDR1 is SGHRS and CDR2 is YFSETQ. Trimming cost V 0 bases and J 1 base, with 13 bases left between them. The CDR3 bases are TGCGCCAGCAGCTTGGCCTTGGGAACGGGGAACACTGAAGCTTTCTTT. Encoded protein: CASSLALGTGNTEAFF.

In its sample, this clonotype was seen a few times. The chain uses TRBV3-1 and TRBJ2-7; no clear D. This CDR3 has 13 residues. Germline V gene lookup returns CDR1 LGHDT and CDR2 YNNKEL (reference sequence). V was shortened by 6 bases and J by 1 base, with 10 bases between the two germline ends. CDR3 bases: TGTGCCAGCAGATTCAGAGATTCCTACGAGCAGTACTTC. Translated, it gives CASRFRDSYEQYF.

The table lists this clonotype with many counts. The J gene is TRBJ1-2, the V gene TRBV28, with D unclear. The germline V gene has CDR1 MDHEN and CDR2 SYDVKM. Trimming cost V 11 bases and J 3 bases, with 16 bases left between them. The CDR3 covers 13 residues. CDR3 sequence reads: CAVRTHGDYGYTF. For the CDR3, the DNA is TGTGCCGTCAGGACTCACGGGGACTATGGCTACACCTTC.

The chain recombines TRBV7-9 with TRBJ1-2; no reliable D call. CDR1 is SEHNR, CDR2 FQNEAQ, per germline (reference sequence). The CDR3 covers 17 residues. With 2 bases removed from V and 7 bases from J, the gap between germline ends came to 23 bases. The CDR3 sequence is CASSLSFFSGGGSGYTF. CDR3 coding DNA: TGTGCCAGCAGCTTAAGTTTCTTTTCCGGTGGCGGGTCTGGCTACACCTTC.

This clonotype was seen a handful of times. CDR3 nucleotide sequence: TGCGCCAGCAGCCAGACGAGCGAGCAGTACTTC. Its translation is CASSQTSEQYF. The rearrangement uses TRBV4-1 and TRBJ2-7; no clear D. Germline CDR1 and CDR2: MGHRA and YSYEKL. V lost 3 bases and J 6 bases, leaving 6 bases between the germline ends. This CDR3 comprises 11 residues.

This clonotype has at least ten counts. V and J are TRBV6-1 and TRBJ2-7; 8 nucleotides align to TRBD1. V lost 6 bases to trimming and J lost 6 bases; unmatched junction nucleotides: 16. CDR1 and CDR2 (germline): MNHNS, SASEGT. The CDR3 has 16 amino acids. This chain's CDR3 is CASRNTGQGQYGEQYF. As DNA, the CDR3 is TGTGCCAGCAGAAACACCGGACAGGGTCAATACGGCGAGCAGTACTTC.

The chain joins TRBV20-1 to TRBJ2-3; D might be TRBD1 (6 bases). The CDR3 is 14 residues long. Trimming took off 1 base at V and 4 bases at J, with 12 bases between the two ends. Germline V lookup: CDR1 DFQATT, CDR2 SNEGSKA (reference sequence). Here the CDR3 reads CSARVVQGADTQYF. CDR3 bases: TGCAGTGCTAGAGTGGTACAGGGTGCAGATACGCAGTATTTT.

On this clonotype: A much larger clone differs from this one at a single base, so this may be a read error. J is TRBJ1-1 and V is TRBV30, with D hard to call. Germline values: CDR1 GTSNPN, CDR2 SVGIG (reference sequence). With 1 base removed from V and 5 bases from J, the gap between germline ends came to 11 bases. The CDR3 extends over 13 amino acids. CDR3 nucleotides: TGTGCCTGGAGTGAAGCGAGGAGAACTGAAGCTTTCTTT. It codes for CAWSEARRTEAFF. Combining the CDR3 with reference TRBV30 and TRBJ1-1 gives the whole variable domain SQTIHQWPATLVQPVGSPLSLECTVEGTSNPNLYWYRQAAGRGLQLLFYSVGIGQISSEVPQNLSASRPQDRQFILSSKKLLLSDSGFYLCAWSEARRTEAFFGQGTRLTVV.

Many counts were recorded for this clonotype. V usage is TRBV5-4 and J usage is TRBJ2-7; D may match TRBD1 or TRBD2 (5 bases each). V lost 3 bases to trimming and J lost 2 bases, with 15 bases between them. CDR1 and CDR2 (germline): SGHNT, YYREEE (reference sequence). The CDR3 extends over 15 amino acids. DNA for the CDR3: TGTGCCAGCAGCTACCCCGGGACGGCGACCTACGAGCAGTACTTC. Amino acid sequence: CASSYPGTATYEQYF.

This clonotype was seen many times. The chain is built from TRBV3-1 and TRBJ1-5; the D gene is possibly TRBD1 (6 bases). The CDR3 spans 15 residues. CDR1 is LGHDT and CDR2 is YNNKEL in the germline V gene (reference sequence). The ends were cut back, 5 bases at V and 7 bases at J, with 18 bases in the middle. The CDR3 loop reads CASSKTGETVQPQHF. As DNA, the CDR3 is TGTGCCAGCAGCAAGACAGGCGAAACTGTGCAGCCCCAGCATTTT.

CDR3 in DNA: TGCAGCGAGACAGGGGGCGCGGCAGTCACTGAAGCTTTCTTT. It yields the protein CSETGGAAVTEAFF. The J gene is TRBJ1-1, the V gene TRBV29-1, with 10 positions matching TRBD1. Germline V CDR1 and CDR2: SQVTM, ANQGSEA. V lost 7 bases, J lost 4 bases, and 9 bases stayed unmatched. The CDR3 has 14 residues.

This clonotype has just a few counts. The CDR3 loop is CASRKPGANVLTF. The CDR3 DNA reads as TGTGCCAGCAGAAAGCCTGGGGCCAACGTCCTGACTTTC. The chain joins TRBV27 to TRBJ2-6; D remains ambiguous. V lost 6 bases, J lost 2 bases, and 5 bases lay in between. The V gene's germline CDR1 is MNHEY and CDR2 SMNVEV (reference sequence). This CDR3 contains 13 residues. Full variable domain (remainder filled in from reference TRBV27 and TRBJ2-6): EAQVTQNPRYLITVTGKKLTVTCSQNMNHEYMSWYRQDPGLGLRQIYYSMNVEVTDKGDVPEGYKVSRKEKRNFPLILESPSPNQTSLYFCASRKPGANVLTFGAGSRLTVL.

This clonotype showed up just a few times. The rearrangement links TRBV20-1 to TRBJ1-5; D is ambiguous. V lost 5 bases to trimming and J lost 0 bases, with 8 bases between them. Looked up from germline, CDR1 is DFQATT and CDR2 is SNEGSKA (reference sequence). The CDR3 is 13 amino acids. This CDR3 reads CSAYQSSNQPQHF. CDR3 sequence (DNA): TGCAGTGCTTATCAGAGTAGCAATCAGCCCCAGCATTTT.

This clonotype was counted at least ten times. The CDR3: CASSQTSLSDTQYF. CDR3 nucleotide sequence: TGTGCCAGCAGTCAAACTAGTTTGTCAGATACGCAGTATTTT. This rearrangement joins TRBV28 to TRBJ2-3, with a tentative D call TRBD2 (5 bases). V was cut by 5 bases and J by 4 bases, with 13 bases left in between. There are 14 residues in the CDR3. The germline V gene encodes CDR1 MDHEN and CDR2 SYDVKM.

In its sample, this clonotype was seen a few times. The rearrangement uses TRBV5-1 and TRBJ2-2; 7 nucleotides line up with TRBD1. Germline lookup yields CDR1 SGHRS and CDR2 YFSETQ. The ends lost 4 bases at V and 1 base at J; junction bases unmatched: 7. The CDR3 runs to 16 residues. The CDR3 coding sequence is TGCGCCAGCAGCGTGGTCACAGGGGTGAACACCGGGGAGCTGTTTTTT. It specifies CASSVVTGVNTGELFF.

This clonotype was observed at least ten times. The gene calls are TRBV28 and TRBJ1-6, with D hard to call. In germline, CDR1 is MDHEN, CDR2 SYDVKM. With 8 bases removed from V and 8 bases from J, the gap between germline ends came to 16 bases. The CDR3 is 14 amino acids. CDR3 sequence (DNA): TGTGCCAGCGGCCCCTCGGGGTTTGATTCACCCCTCCACTTT. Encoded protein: CASGPSGFDSPLHF.

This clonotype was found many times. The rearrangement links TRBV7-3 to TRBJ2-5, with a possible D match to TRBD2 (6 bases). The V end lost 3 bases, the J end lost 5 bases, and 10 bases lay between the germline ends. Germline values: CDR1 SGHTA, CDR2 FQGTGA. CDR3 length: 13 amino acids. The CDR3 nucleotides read TGTGCCAGCAGCTTCGGTGGGGGGGAGACCCAGTACTTC. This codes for CASSFGGGETQYF. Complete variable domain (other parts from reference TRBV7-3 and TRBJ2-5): GAGVSQTPSNKVTEKGKYVELRCDPISGHTALYWYRQSLGQGPEFLIYFQGTGAADDSGLPNDRFFAVRPEGSVSTLKIQRTERGDSAVYLCASSFGGGETQYFGPGTRLLVL.